The 13 T cell receptor beta chains below come from one sample, sequenced in a study of T cell repertoires in cytomegalovirus infection. TCRdb processed the reads anew with MiXCR; each CDR3 protein has one entry. The sample yields over 95,000 distinct CDR3 sequences, about 30% seen once. Their specific antigens are unknown. The material was CD8+ T cells from cultured PBMCs, obtained from culture after CMV antigen stimulation. These receptors were obtained from a human donor in good health (CMV status not recorded). Some clones in this sample may be carry-over from other donors' samples.

The CDR3 region is CASSLGATVEAFF. The CDR3 DNA reads TGCGCCAGCAGCTTGGGAGCGACAGTCGAAGCTTTCTTT. The V call is TRBV5-1, the J call TRBJ1-1, with D maybe TRBD1 (5 bases). Germline values: CDR1 SGHRS, CDR2 YFSETQ. This CDR3 region has 13 residues. The V end was cut by 0 bases, the J end by 8 bases, with 11 bases between.

The rearrangement joins TRBV7-9 to TRBJ2-1, with 8 bases that match TRBD1. The CDR3 loop spans 14 amino acids. Germline V lookup: CDR1 SEHNR, CDR2 FQNEAQ (reference sequence). Losses at the gene ends were 3 bases for V and 7 bases for J; bases not matched to a gene: 5. CDR3 in amino acids: CASSFQQGANEQFF. The CDR3 DNA sequence: TGTGCCAGCAGCTTTCAGCAGGGGGCGAATGAGCAGTTCTTC.

This rearrangement joins TRBV7-2 to TRBJ2-2; D is unclear. The CDR3 is 14 residues long. Germline V gene lookup returns CDR1 SGHTA and CDR2 FQGNSA. Deletions cut 0 bases from V and 5 bases from J, with 7 bases between. Written as DNA, the CDR3 is TGTGCCAGCAGCTTAGCGCGAAGTACCGGGGAGCTGTTTTTT. Translation gives CASSLARSTGELFF. The full variable domain, with the rest looked up from reference TRBV7-2 and TRBJ2-2, is GAGVSQSPSNKVTEKGKDVELRCDPISGHTALYWYRQSLGQGLEFLIYFQGNSAPDKSGLPSDRFSAERTGGSVSTLTIQRTQQEDSAVYLCASSLARSTGELFFGEGSRLTVL.

Only a few counts were recorded for this clonotype. This chain uses TRBV7-3 with TRBJ2-5; TRBD2 matches at 11 bases. This CDR3 is 13 amino acids long. Germline assignment: CDR1 SGHTA and CDR2 FQGTGA. Germline trimming cut 5 bases from V and 5 bases from J; bases unmatched to any gene: 1. For the CDR3, the DNA is TGTGCCAGCAGCCCTAGCGGGGGGGAGACCCAGTACTTC. Amino acid sequence: CASSPSGGETQYF.

This clonotype was found a few times. This chain joins TRBV6-5 and TRBJ2-3; 9 bases are a match to TRBD1. V lost 1 base, J lost 2 bases, and 7 bases stayed unmatched. This CDR3 has 17 residues. Germline V lookup: CDR1 MNHEY, CDR2 SVGAGI. This CDR3 is CASSYWPGQGSTDTQYF. The CDR3 bases are TGTGCCAGCAGTTACTGGCCGGGACAGGGCTCCACAGATACGCAGTATTTT.

This clonotype was counted many times. J is TRBJ1-2 and V is TRBV7-2; unclear D gene. Germline loops: CDR1 SGHTA, CDR2 FQGNSA. Trimming cost V 5 bases and J 3 bases, with 16 bases left between them. The CDR3 runs 15 residues. The CDR3 DNA sequence: TGTGCCAGCAGCCCAGAGTCAAGCGCGTACTATGGCTACACCTTC. Translation: CASSPESSAYYGYTF.

The CDR3 bases are TGTGCCAGCAGCATTGACAGGGTGGGTCAGCCCCAGCATTTT. Translation gives CASSIDRVGQPQHF. The chain is built from TRBV7-2 and TRBJ1-5; 7 bases align to TRBD1. The germline gives CDR1 SGHTA, CDR2 FQGNSA. This CDR3 is built from 14 residues. V was pared by 5 bases and J by 6 bases, with 7 bases of the junction left unmatched. The full variable domain, rest sourced from reference TRBV7-2 and TRBJ1-5, is GAGVSQSPSNKVTEKGKDVELRCDPISGHTALYWYRQSLGQGLEFLIYFQGNSAPDKSGLPSDRFSAERTGGSVSTLTIQRTQQEDSAVYLCASSIDRVGQPQHFGDGTRLSIL.

This clonotype occurred a few times. V is TRBV12-3 or TRBV12-4 and J is TRBJ2-3, with 15 bases aligning to TRBD2. The CDR3 has 18 residues. After removal of 6 bases from V and 0 bases from J, the junction contained 7 bases not matched to a gene. CDR3 region: CASSFGLAGGYSTDTQYF. The CDR3 region has the DNA TGTGCCAGCAGCTTCGGACTAGCGGGGGGGTATAGCACAGATACGCAGTATTTT.

The chain uses TRBV12-3 or TRBV12-4 and TRBJ2-7; the D gene is possibly TRBD1 (7 bases). This CDR3 region has 15 residues. V lost 3 bases, J lost 3 bases, and 15 bases lay in between. This CDR3 reads CASSLGEDRSYEQYF. The CDR3, as DNA: TGTGCCAGCAGTTTGGGGGAGGACAGGAGCTACGAGCAGTACTTC.

The chain links TRBV11-2 to TRBJ2-5, with TRBD1 matching 8 bases. From germline, CDR1 is SGHAT and CDR2 FQNNGV. Losses at the gene ends were 4 bases for V and 5 bases for J; bases not matched to a gene: 6. CDR3 length: 14 amino acids. CDR3 coding DNA: TGTGCCAGCAGCTCGACAGGGGTTGGGGAGACCCAGTACTTC. It encodes CASSSTGVGETQYF.

The chain combines TRBV11-1 with TRBJ2-7; no definite D call. The CDR3 is 13 residues long. V dropped 8 bases and J dropped 4 bases, with 15 bases sitting between them. Germline V gene lookup returns CDR1 SGHAT and CDR2 FQDESV (reference sequence). CDR3 DNA: TGTGCCAGCGGAGCCACACTTTCTTACGAGCAGTACTTC. Translated: CASGATLSYEQYF. Together with reference TRBV11-1 and TRBJ2-7, the CDR3 gives the full variable domain: EAEVAQSPRYKITEKSQAVAFWCDPISGHATLYWYRQILGQGPELLVQFQDESVVDDSQLPKDRFSAERLKGVDSTLKIQPAELGDSAMYLCASGATLSYEQYFGPGTRLTVT.

The chain couples TRBV4-1 to TRBJ1-5; D is perhaps TRBD1 (5 bases). V lost 0 bases and J 1 base, leaving 10 bases between the germline ends. This CDR3 is built from 16 residues. Germline V gives CDR1 MGHRA, CDR2 YSYEKL. The CDR3 sequence is CASSQDEGMSNQPQHF. CDR3 DNA: TGCGCCAGCAGCCAAGACGAGGGGATGAGCAATCAGCCCCAGCATTTT.

This clonotype was recorded only once. This chain connects TRBV7-2 to TRBJ2-7; D assignment may be TRBD1 or TRBD2 (5 bases each). The CDR3 sequence is 14 residues long. Trimming stripped 6 bases from V and 4 bases from J, with 16 bases between. Germline assignment: CDR1 SGHTA and CDR2 FQGNSA. DNA of the CDR3: TGTGCCAGCAGTTACGCTGGGGGTGGTTACGAGCAGTACTTC. Its translation: CASSYAGGGYEQYF.